The 17 T cell receptor beta chains presented below share a single source sample, sequenced in a study of shared clonotypes between healthy human individuals. The data were produced by immunoSEQ multiplex PCR, yet TCRdb's version contains in-frame clones alone and is incomplete. The sample includes some 700,000 clones, around 91% of them seen just once. The specimen sequenced was memory CD8+ T cells from PBMCs. Subset given: CD45RO+ cells pooled with CCR7-negative TemRA cells. The source of these receptors is a man younger than 35 in good health. Some clones in this sample may be carry-over from other donors' samples.

This chain uses TRBV15 with TRBJ2-5; TRBD1 aligns across 8 bases. Trimming at V came to 4 bases and at J to 10 bases, leaving 11 bases not matched to a gene. Per germline, CDR1 LNHNV and CDR2 YYDKDF (reference sequence). The CDR3 is 14 residues long. CDR3 sequence reads: CATSTHRGEDDQYF. The CDR3 region has the DNA TGTGCCACCAGCACTCACAGGGGGGAGGATGACCAGTACTTC.

The rearrangement joins TRBV19 to TRBJ2-7, with 7 bases matching TRBD2. J lost 0 bases, V lost 5 bases, and 4 bases had no gene match. The CDR3 is 14 residues long. Per the germline V gene, CDR1 is LNHDA and CDR2 is SQIVND (reference sequence). In DNA, the CDR3 is TGTGCCAGTAGTGTCAGCGGGAACTCCTACGAGCAGTACTTC. Translation gives CASSVSGNSYEQYF.

The chain recombines TRBV14 with TRBJ2-1; TRBD2 agrees at 10 bases. This CDR3 is 14 amino acids long. With V trimmed by 8 bases and J by 2 bases, 3 bases remained unmatched. The germline V gene encodes CDR1 SGHDN and CDR2 FVKESK. CDR3 DNA: TGTGCCAGCCGCCTAGCGGGAGCCTACAATGAGCAGTTCTTC. Protein: CASRLAGAYNEQFF.

The chain uses TRBV4-3 and TRBJ2-1; D possibly uses TRBD1 or TRBD2 (5 bases each). The length of the CDR3 is 16 residues. Per the germline V gene, CDR1 is LGHNA and CDR2 is YSLEER. V lost 0 bases, J lost 4 bases, and 13 bases lay in between. CDR3 sequence: CASSQDMGEWYNEQFF. The DNA for the CDR3 is TGCGCCAGCAGCCAAGATATGGGGGAGTGGTACAATGAGCAGTTCTTC.

The rearrangement uses TRBV27 and TRBJ2-7; 7 bases align to TRBD2. The J segment lost 0 bases and the V segment lost 4 bases, leaving 9 bases of the junction unmatched. CDR3 size: 16 residues. Germline lookup yields CDR1 MNHEY and CDR2 SMNVEV (reference sequence). The CDR3 DNA follows: TGTGCCAGCAGTTCTTCCGTGGGCGGGAGCTCCTACGAGCAGTACTTC. Translating it yields CASSSSVGGSSYEQYF.

The DNA of the CDR3 is TGTGCCAGCAGGGCAGGGTACACAATAGAGACCCAGTACTTC. As protein: CASRAGYTIETQYF. This chain joins TRBV6-5 and TRBJ2-5, with D possibly matching TRBD1 (5 bases). The CDR3 has 14 amino acids. The V gene lost 6 bases and the J gene lost 4 bases, with 15 bases spanning the gap. Per the germline V gene, CDR1 is MNHEY and CDR2 is SVGAGI.

The gene calls are TRBV19 and TRBJ1-4; no reliable D call. The V end lost 4 bases, the J end lost 7 bases, and 16 bases lay between the germline ends. Germline V gene data show CDR1 as LNHDA and CDR2 as SQIVND (reference sequence). CDR3 size: 15 residues. Written as DNA, the CDR3 is TGTGCCAGTAGTAACCGACCTGTTCCGAGTGAAAAACTGTTTTTT. It encodes CASSNRPVPSEKLFF.

The chain has TRBV9 and TRBJ2-7, with 7 bases identical to TRBD1. CDR3 length: 15 amino acids. Germline CDR1 is SGDLS and CDR2 is YYNGEE. V lost 0 bases and J lost 3; bases outside the gene matches: 6. CDR3: CASSVAPGQNYEQYF. DNA of the CDR3: TGTGCCAGCAGCGTAGCTCCGGGACAGAACTACGAGCAGTACTTC.

The chain uses TRBV7-9 and TRBJ2-5; no definite D call. This CDR3 has 14 residues. Germline lookup yields CDR1 SEHNR and CDR2 FQNEAQ (reference sequence). The V gene lost 3 bases and the J gene lost 0 bases, with 8 bases spanning the gap. The CDR3, as DNA: TGTGCCAGCAGCTTCGGCAGTAACCAAGAGACCCAGTACTTC. The encoded protein is CASSFGSNQETQYF.

This sequence joins TRBV2 and TRBJ2-3, with D hard to call. The germline CDR1 and CDR2 sequences are SNHLY and FYNNEI. Between the trimmed V and J ends, which lost 8 bases and 0 bases, there was a span of 12 bases. This CDR3 has 14 amino acids. The CDR3 nucleotides read TGTGCCAGCTATACGGGTAGGAGCACAGATACGCAGTATTTT. Residues: CASYTGRSTDTQYF. Full variable domain (outside the CDR3, taken from reference TRBV2 and TRBJ2-3): EPEVTQTPSHQVTQMGQEVILRCVPISNHLYFYWYRQILGQKVEFLVSFYNNEISEKSEIFDDQFSVERPDGSNFTLKIRSTKLEDSAMYFCASYTGRSTDTQYFGPGTRLTVL.

The V call is TRBV7-9, the J call TRBJ1-2; 8 nucleotides match TRBD1. V lost 8 bases and J lost 1; bases outside the gene matches: 9. CDR1 and CDR2 from the germline V gene are SEHNR and FQNEAQ (reference sequence). The CDR3 loop spans 15 amino acids. The CDR3 loop is CASGPDRDFNYGYTF. In nucleotides, the CDR3 is TGTGCCAGCGGACCGGACAGGGATTTTAACTATGGCTACACCTTC.

V gene TRBV27 combines with J gene TRBJ2-7; TRBD2 aligns across 10 bases. After removal of 6 bases from V and 0 bases from J, the junction contained 5 bases not matched to a gene. The CDR3 consists of 15 residues. The germline gives CDR1 MNHEY, CDR2 SMNVEV (reference sequence). CDR3 in DNA: TGTGCCAGCAGGGCCGGGACTAGCGTCTCCTACGAGCAGTACTTC. Its protein is CASRAGTSVSYEQYF.

The V gene is TRBV7-9, the J gene TRBJ1-5; 8 positions agree with TRBD1. Germline assignment: CDR1 SEHNR and CDR2 FQNEAQ (reference sequence). The CDR3 has 16 amino acids. Losses at the gene ends were 5 bases for V and 0 bases for J; bases not matched to a gene: 6. This CDR3 reads CASSGTGPYSNQPQHF. In DNA form, the CDR3 reads TGTGCCAGCAGCGGGACAGGACCCTATAGCAATCAGCCCCAGCATTTT.

The J gene is TRBJ1-2, the V gene TRBV25-1; D is possibly TRBD1 (5 bases). The CDR3 sequence is 12 residues long. Germline CDR1 MGHDK, CDR2 SYGVNS. V lost 8 bases and J lost 4, with 11 bases in between. The chain's CDR3 is CASRGRRYGYTF. The CDR3 DNA reads TGTGCCAGCCGGGGACGGCGCTATGGCTACACCTTC.

The chain has TRBV6-4 and TRBJ2-7; 7 positions match TRBD1. This CDR3 region has 15 residues. The V segment lost 0 bases and the J segment 5 bases; nucleotides outside the gene matches: 7. Germline CDR1 is MRHNA and CDR2 is SNTAGT. CDR3 nucleotides: TGTGCCAGCAGTGACTCGAAACAGGGGATCAACGAGCAGTACTTC. Protein sequence: CASSDSKQGINEQYF.

V and J are TRBV7-8 and TRBJ2-1; D gene ambiguous. The V gene's germline CDR1 is SGHVS and CDR2 FQNEAQ. V was clipped by 5 bases and J by 1 base, with 12 bases between them. This CDR3 has 15 amino acids. CDR3 nucleotide sequence: TGTGCCAGCAGCCCAAGCCCCCGGTCCTACAATGAGCAGTTCTTC. Translated: CASSPSPRSYNEQFF.

The chain recombines TRBV5-1 with TRBJ2-7; 9 bases fit TRBD1. Losses at the gene ends were 3 bases for V and 2 bases for J; bases not matched to a gene: 6. The germline gives CDR1 SGHRS, CDR2 YFSETQ. There are 15 residues in the CDR3. The CDR3 is CASSSNRDRAYEQYF. In nucleotides, the CDR3 is TGCGCCAGCAGCTCGAACAGGGACAGGGCCTACGAGCAGTACTTC.